Listed below are T cell receptor beta chains from one sample, sequenced in a study of identical twins. TCRdb reprocessed the 5' RACE reads with MiXCR, giving one entry per CDR3 protein. The sample lists approximately 1.8 million distinct CDR3 sequences; 32% were seen once. Sequencing was carried out using cord blood. The receptors were sampled from a newborn girl in good health. The CDR3 runs from the conserved cysteine through the conserved F or W. Each record gives: D gene, clone size, J gene, V gene, CDR3 DNA, CDR3 protein. D genes are given only for firm matches. Not every row has a clone size; where given, it reads once, few, many or a size class.

.,few,TRBJ2-3,TRBV3-1,TGTGCCAGCAGCCAAGATTTAGGGGTTTGGCTAGCTGTGGGAGATACGCAGTATTTT,CASSQDLGVWLAVGDTQYF
.,.,TRBJ2-3,TRBV24-1,TGTGCCACCGGGGAGGCAGGGGGTGCAGATACGCAGTATTTT,CATGEAGGADTQYF
TRBD1,few,TRBJ2-3,TRBV27,TGTGCCAGCTTTTCCCAGGGGGCAGATACGCAGTATTTT,CASFSQGADTQYF
.,.,TRBJ2-2,TRBV6-2/TRBV6-3,.,CASSYFGPPNTGELFF
TRBD1,few,TRBJ2-7,TRBV6-1,TGTGCCAGCAGTGGAACGTTTGGGCCGGGACAGGGGTTTTACGAGCAGTACTTC,CASSGTFGPGQGFYEQYF
.,.,TRBJ2-2,TRBV7-2,TGTGCCAGCAGCTTAGCGAGGACTTTAACGAACACCGGGGAGCTGTTTTTT,CASSLARTLTNTGELFF
TRBD2,few,TRBJ2-3,TRBV20-1,TGCAGTGCTAGAGATACTAGCGCATTCACAGATACGCAGTATTTT,CSARDTSAFTDTQYF
.,.,TRBJ1-2,TRBV20-1,TGCAGGGGAATGGAGGGCAGGGGCAAAGGTGGCTACACCTTC,CRGMEGRGKGGYTF
TRBD2,.,TRBJ2-5,TRBV7-2,TGTGCCAGCAGCGCCGTTAGCGGGGGGAAAGAGACCCAGTACTTC,CASSAVSGGKETQYF
TRBD1,few,TRBJ1-1,TRBV6-6,TGTGCCAGCAGGTATAACAGGGGCTCGAACACTGAAGCTTTCTTT,CASRYNRGSNTEAFF
TRBD2,few,TRBJ2-7,TRBV3-1,TGTGCCAGCAGCCCGGGACAATCTAGCGGGAGTTACGAGCAGTACTTC,CASSPGQSSGSYEQYF
TRBD2,.,TRBJ2-1,TRBV14,TGTGCCAGCAGCAGGGGGACTAGCGATGGCGATGAGCAGTTCTTC,CASSRGTSDGDEQFF
TRBD2,.,TRBJ2-1,TRBV2,TGTGCCAGCAGGTATCCGAAACGGGAGGGCTCCTACAATGAGCAGTTCTTC,CASRYPKREGSYNEQFF
.,once,TRBJ2-3,TRBV10-1,TGCGCCAGCAAGGGGGGGGAGCGGACAGATACGCAGTATTTT,CASKGGERTDTQYF
.,few,TRBJ2-5,TRBV28,TGTGCCAGCAGTTTCGGCGGAAACCAAGAGACCCAGTACTTC,CASSFGGNQETQYF
TRBD2,few,TRBJ2-7,TRBV28,TGTGCCAGCAGTTTGACTAGCGGGCTTCCCTACGAGCAGTACTTC,CASSLTSGLPYEQYF
TRBD2,.,TRBJ2-1,TRBV4-1,TGCGCTAGCAGCCAAGGACCTAGCGGGGCCCCCTCCTACAATGAGCAGTTCTTC,CASSQGPSGAPSYNEQFF
TRBD2,.,TRBJ2-1,TRBV7-9,TGTGCCAGCAGCCCCCGGTTGTCGAGCGGGGTCTACAATGAGCAGTTCTTC,CASSPRLSSGVYNEQFF
TRBD2,few,TRBJ2-1,TRBV20-1,TGCAGTGCTAGGCACTCTAGCGGGGGGTTGTACAATGAGCAGTTCTTC,CSARHSSGGLYNEQFF
.,.,TRBJ2-1,TRBV3-1,TGTGCCAGCAGCCAAGTAGGCGGGACCCAGTTCTTC,CASSQVGGTQFF
.,.,TRBJ2-7,TRBV16,TGTGCCAGCAGCCAATTAAAAGGGGCATTTGAGGCGGATGAGCAGTACTTC,CASSQLKGAFEADEQYF
TRBD2,few,TRBJ2-7,TRBV7-6,TGTGCCAGCGGTGTAGCGGGGCACGAGCAGTACTTC,CASGVAGHEQYF
TRBD1,few,TRBJ2-2,TRBV9,TGTGCCAGCAGCGTAGCTGTGACAGGGGTCCGGGAGCTGTTTTTT,CASSVAVTGVRELFF
.,many,TRBJ1-2,TRBV29-1,TGCAGCGTTGTGGGACACCGACTTGATGGCTACACCTTC,CSVVGHRLDGYTF
.,many,TRBJ1-2,TRBV29-1,TGCAGCGTTAATAAGGGTCAGGGCTACACCTTC,CSVNKGQGYTF
TRBD1,few,TRBJ1-5,TRBV12-3/TRBV12-4,TGTGCCAGCAGTTTCGGGACAGGGATATTCAACCAGCAGCCCCAGCATTTT,CASSFGTGIFNQQPQHF
.,few,TRBJ2-5,TRBV9,TGTGCCAGCAGCGTAGGAATAGGGGGACCTCAAGAGACCCAGTACTTC,CASSVGIGGPQETQYF
.,few,TRBJ1-5,TRBV28,TGTGCCAGCAGATTCCTAGGTGGTCCCTATCAGCCCCAGCATTTT,CASRFLGGPYQPQHF
.,many,TRBJ2-7,TRBV27,TGTGCCAGCAGTTTCTCCCCCACCTACGAGCAGTACTTC,CASSFSPTYEQYF
.,few,TRBJ2-7,TRBV7-2,TGTGCCAGCAGCTTAGGGTATCAGGTAGACTACGAGCAGTACTTC,CASSLGYQVDYEQYF
.,many,TRBJ2-4,TRBV7-2,TGTGCCAGCAGTTTTAACAGGGAAAACATTCAGTACTTC,CASSFNRENIQYF
.,.,TRBJ2-1,TRBV5-1,TGCGCCAGCAGCTCTGGGGTGAGACCCAATGAGCAGTTCTTC,CASSSGVRPNEQFF
.,few,TRBJ1-5,TRBV10-3,TGTGCCATCAGTGGGGAACAGGGAGGGAATCAGCCCCAGCATTTT,CAISGEQGGNQPQHF